The next 3 T cell receptor beta chains were all read from a single sample in a study of T cell responses to AZD1222 COVID-19 vaccine. Libraries were prepared by immunoSEQ multiplex PCR; TCRdb keeps only in-frame clonotypes and omits some of them. The sample carries 90,000 to 120,000 clones, roughly nine tenths recorded once. Sequencing used peripheral blood, obtained on day 0 of AZD1222 vaccination. These receptors were obtained from an adult in good health.

This clone has ten or more counts. This rearrangement joins TRBV5-1 to TRBJ1-4; 8 nucleotides match TRBD1. CDR1 is SGHRS and CDR2 is YFSETQ in the germline V gene. The junction had 4 bases not matched to a gene; V was cut back by 2 bases and J by 7 bases. The CDR3 consists of 14 residues. CDR3 nucleotide sequence: TGCGCCAGCAGCTTAAGCAGGGGGCTTGAAAAACTGTTTTTT. Translation gives CASSLSRGLEKLFF.

The chain recombines TRBV4-1 with TRBJ2-2; D unclear. Germline assignment: CDR1 MGHRA and CDR2 YSYEKL. CDR3 size: 14 residues. Trimming removed 1 base from V and 1 base from J, with 4 bases in between. CDR3 amino acids: CASSQVRNTGELFF. In DNA form, the CDR3 reads TGCGCCAGCAGCCAAGTTCGGAACACCGGGGAGCTGTTTTTT.

V is TRBV30 and J is TRBJ2-2, with D possibly TRBD2 on 6 matching bases. V was shortened by 2 bases and J by 7 bases, with 14 bases between the two germline ends. CDR1 is GTSNPN and CDR2 is SVGIG in the germline V gene (reference sequence). The length of the CDR3 is 14 residues. The CDR3 sequence is CAWSRGSVVGELFF. CDR3 nucleotides: TGTGCCTGGAGTCGGGGGAGCGTGGTCGGGGAGCTGTTTTTT. The complete variable domain, with remaining parts taken from reference TRBV30 and TRBJ2-2, reads SQTIHQWPATLVQPVGSPLSLECTVEGTSNPNLYWYRQAAGRGLQLLFYSVGIGQISSEVPQNLSASRPQDRQFILSSKKLLLSDSGFYLCAWSRGSVVGELFFGEGSRLTVL.